This T cell receptor beta chain was found in a study of blood T cell repertoires in COVID-19. Looking at the study overall: There were acute and convalescent COVID-19 samples, and they came from the United States, Italy and Spain. Sources were T cells, B-cell-depleted T cells, or PBMCs; the material itself was cDNA or gDNA.

Trimming took 6 bases from V and 3 from J; bases not matched to a gene: 8. CDR1 SNHLY and CDR2 FYNNEI come from the germline V gene. The CDR3 runs 15 residues. The method was immunoSEQ multiplex PCR; TCRdb's version includes in-frame clones alone and lacks a portion of them. This table has 70,000 to 100,000 clones, about 71% appearing once. This sequence joins TRBV2 and TRBJ2-5, with 9 bases aligning to TRBD1. This sequence was found in a woman between 50 and 59 years old with acute or convalescent COVID-19. The specimen sequenced was peripheral blood. Here the CDR3 DNA reads TGTGCCAGCAGCGCCACGGGACAGGGTAAAGAGACCCAGTACTTC. It codes for CASSATGQGKETQYF.